A selection of T cell receptor beta chains follows, all from one sample in a study of cytotoxic CD8 clonotypes in ibrutinib-treated CLL. This table comes from immunoSEQ multiplex PCR, and its TCRdb copy is limited to in-frame clones, with some not included. The sample consists of roughly 130,000 clones, approximately 90% of them appearing once. Here the sequenced sample was PBMCs, taken after 12 months of ibrutinib treatment. These receptors came from a human donor with chronic lymphocytic leukemia. CDR3s include the opening cysteine and the closing phenylalanine or tryptophan. Fields, in order: J gene, clone size, D gene, V gene, CDR3 protein, CDR3 DNA. The D gene is left open where the match is weak. Not all rows give a size; the values are once, few, many and, for expanded clones, a class.

j_gene: TRBJ1-3; abundance: NA; d_gene: NA; v_gene: TRBV19; CDR3aa: CASSMKGFPGNTIYF; CDR3nt: TGTGCCAGTAGTATGAAGGGGTTCCCTGGAAACACCATATATTTT
j_gene: TRBJ1-5; abundance: NA; d_gene: NA; v_gene: TRBV28; CDR3aa: CASSTEISNQPQHF; CDR3nt: TGTGCCAGCAGCACTGAGATTAGCAATCAGCCCCAGCATTTT
j_gene: TRBJ2-7; abundance: NA; d_gene: NA; v_gene: TRBV5-4; CDR3aa: CASSFGRIEQYF; CDR3nt: TGTGCCAGCAGCTTTGGCAGAATCGAGCAGTACTTC
j_gene: TRBJ1-4; abundance: NA; d_gene: NA; v_gene: TRBV10-1; CDR3aa: CASSESGGRMLDKLFF; CDR3nt: TGCGCCAGCAGTGAGTCGGGGGGTCGTATGCTTGATAAACTGTTTTTT
j_gene: TRBJ2-1; abundance: NA; d_gene: NA; v_gene: TRBV28; CDR3aa: CASSPLGLNYNEQFF; CDR3nt: TGTGCCAGCAGTCCCCTGGGCTTGAACTACAATGAGCAGTTCTTC
j_gene: TRBJ2-1; abundance: NA; d_gene: NA; v_gene: TRBV11-2; CDR3aa: CASSLGQGHEQFF; CDR3nt: TGTGCCAGCAGCTTAGGTCAGGGCCATGAGCAGTTCTTC
j_gene: TRBJ1-1; abundance: NA; d_gene: TRBD1; v_gene: TRBV28; CDR3aa: CASSLQGALRDAFF; CDR3nt: TGTGCCAGCAGCCTACAGGGGGCGCTTCGGGACGCTTTCTTT
j_gene: TRBJ2-7; abundance: NA; d_gene: TRBD1; v_gene: TRBV6-1; CDR3aa: CASKGAVGPSYEQYF; CDR3nt: TGTGCCAGCAAGGGGGCGGTGGGACCCTCCTACGAGCAGTACTTC
j_gene: TRBJ2-7; abundance: once; d_gene: NA; v_gene: TRBV20-1; CDR3aa: CSAGGSYEQYF; CDR3nt: TGCAGTGCCGGGGGCTCCTACGAGCAGTACTTC
j_gene: TRBJ2-5; abundance: NA; d_gene: NA; v_gene: TRBV6-1; CDR3aa: CASSPQETQYF; CDR3nt: TGTGCCAGCAGCCCACAAGAGACCCAGTACTTC
j_gene: TRBJ2-6; abundance: NA; d_gene: TRBD1; v_gene: TRBV28; CDR3aa: CASNDRATRSGANVLTF; CDR3nt: TGTGCCAGCAACGACAGGGCTACCCGCTCTGGGGCCAACGTCCTGACTTTC
j_gene: TRBJ2-5; abundance: NA; d_gene: NA; v_gene: TRBV2; CDR3aa: CASSEQGNRETQYF; CDR3nt: TGTGCCAGCAGTGAACAGGGGAATCGGGAGACCCAGTACTTC
j_gene: TRBJ1-4; abundance: NA; d_gene: NA; v_gene: TRBV5-5; CDR3aa: CASSILSDEKLFF; CDR3nt: TGTGCCAGCAGCATATTATCTGATGAAAAACTGTTTTTT
j_gene: TRBJ2-5; abundance: NA; d_gene: NA; v_gene: TRBV5-1; CDR3aa: CASSLSSTSETQYF; CDR3nt: TGCGCCAGCAGCTTGTCCAGCACGTCGGAGACCCAGTACTTC
j_gene: TRBJ2-3; abundance: NA; d_gene: NA; v_gene: TRBV7-3; CDR3aa: CASSSRQIPDTQYF; CDR3nt: TGTGCCAGCAGCTCGAGACAAATCCCGGATACGCAGTATTTT
j_gene: TRBJ2-5; abundance: NA; d_gene: NA; v_gene: TRBV5-6; CDR3aa: CASSSGRTQYF; CDR3nt: TGTGCCAGCAGCTCCGGCCGGACCCAGTACTTC
j_gene: TRBJ2-2; abundance: NA; d_gene: NA; v_gene: TRBV18; CDR3aa: CASSRIPLGPTGELFF; CDR3nt: TGTGCCAGCTCACGAATACCTTTAGGGCCCACCGGGGAGCTGTTTTTT
j_gene: TRBJ2-1; abundance: NA; d_gene: TRBD2; v_gene: TRBV10-3; CDR3aa: CAIKGTTHNEQFF; CDR3nt: TGTGCCATCAAGGGGACTACCCACAATGAGCAGTTCTTC
j_gene: TRBJ2-5; abundance: NA; d_gene: TRBD2; v_gene: TRBV27; CDR3aa: CASSWGGRAQETQYF; CDR3nt: TGTGCCAGCAGTTGGGGCGGGAGGGCCCAAGAGACCCAGTACTTC
j_gene: TRBJ2-2; abundance: NA; d_gene: TRBD2; v_gene: TRBV11-3; CDR3aa: CASSPGLAGVAYTGELFF; CDR3nt: TGTGCCAGCAGCCCTGGACTAGCGGGAGTGGCGTACACCGGGGAGCTGTTTTTT
j_gene: TRBJ1-1; abundance: once; d_gene: NA; v_gene: TRBV2; CDR3aa: CATPNELGKAFF; CDR3nt: TGTGCCACCCCGAATGAACTCGGGAAAGCTTTCTTT
j_gene: TRBJ2-2; abundance: NA; d_gene: TRBD1; v_gene: TRBV27; CDR3aa: CASSPGTGAVELFF; CDR3nt: TGTGCCAGCAGCCCAGGGACAGGGGCCGTGGAGCTGTTTTTT
j_gene: TRBJ2-7; abundance: few; d_gene: NA; v_gene: TRBV28; CDR3aa: CASSLWALDEQYF; CDR3nt: TGTGCCAGCAGTCTGTGGGCTCTTGACGAGCAGTACTTC
j_gene: TRBJ2-5; abundance: NA; d_gene: TRBD1; v_gene: TRBV28; CDR3aa: CASRVGQGPGWTQYF; CDR3nt: TGTGCCAGCAGGGTAGGACAGGGTCCGGGTTGGACCCAGTACTTC
j_gene: TRBJ2-1; abundance: NA; d_gene: NA; v_gene: TRBV18; CDR3aa: CASSPVGGGEQFF; CDR3nt: TGTGCCAGCTCACCGGTAGGAGGCGGTGAGCAGTTCTTC
j_gene: TRBJ2-4; abundance: NA; d_gene: TRBD2; v_gene: TRBV28; CDR3aa: CASTSLLGTSGINIQYF; CDR3nt: TGTGCCAGCACCTCCTTGCTAGGGACTAGCGGGATAAACATTCAGTACTTC
j_gene: TRBJ1-5; abundance: NA; d_gene: NA; v_gene: TRBV11-2; CDR3aa: CASSLVCRINQPQHF; CDR3nt: TGTGCCAGCAGCTTAGTTTGTCGGATCAATCAGCCCCAGCATTTT
j_gene: TRBJ2-2; abundance: NA; d_gene: TRBD2; v_gene: TRBV30; CDR3aa: CAWSASGREDGELFF; CDR3nt: TGTGCCTGGAGTGCCAGCGGGAGGGAGGACGGGGAGCTGTTTTTT
j_gene: TRBJ2-2; abundance: NA; d_gene: NA; v_gene: TRBV28; CDR3aa: CASTSFSRTGSGELFF; CDR3nt: TGTGCCAGCACCTCCTTTTCCCGTACAGGGTCCGGGGAGCTGTTTTTT
j_gene: TRBJ2-7; abundance: NA; d_gene: NA; v_gene: TRBV27; CDR3aa: CASSSGVGNYEQYF; CDR3nt: TGTGCCAGCAGTTCAGGGGTGGGTAACTACGAGCAGTACTTC
j_gene: TRBJ2-1; abundance: NA; d_gene: TRBD2; v_gene: TRBV11-2; CDR3aa: CASSSRGRDNEQFF; CDR3nt: TGTGCCAGCAGCTCTCGTGGGAGGGACAATGAGCAGTTCTTC
j_gene: TRBJ1-4; abundance: NA; d_gene: TRBD1; v_gene: TRBV19; CDR3aa: CASSPGTGGRTANEKLFF; CDR3nt: TGTGCCAGTAGCCCCGGGACAGGGGGCAGAACTGCTAATGAAAAACTGTTTTTT
j_gene: TRBJ2-3; abundance: NA; d_gene: NA; v_gene: TRBV4-3; CDR3aa: CASSRNRAQGGGTFTDTQYF; CDR3nt: TGCGCCAGCAGCCGTAACAGGGCCCAAGGGGGAGGCACCTTCACAGATACGCAGTATTTT
j_gene: TRBJ2-4; abundance: NA; d_gene: NA; v_gene: TRBV14; CDR3aa: CASSHQRGLAKNIQYF; CDR3nt: TGTGCCAGCAGCCACCAGAGGGGACTAGCCAAAAACATTCAGTACTTC
j_gene: TRBJ2-3; abundance: NA; d_gene: TRBD2; v_gene: TRBV7-2; CDR3aa: CASSLIYGGRAGKDTQYF; CDR3nt: TGTGCCAGCAGCTTAATTTATGGCGGGAGGGCGGGTAAAGATACGCAGTATTTT